These T cell receptor beta chains were read from a single sample in a study of cytomegalovirus exposure and HLA in healthy donors. Produced via immunoSEQ multiplex PCR; TCRdb's table is partial and in-frame only. The data contain some 150,000 clones, 78% of them singletons. The sequenced sample consisted of PBMCs. All receptors derive from a male donor in good health and CMV-seronegative. The CDR3 runs from the conserved cysteine through the conserved F or W. Each record gives: D gene, V gene, clone size, J gene, CDR3 DNA, CDR3 protein. A D gene is named only where the DNA matches it firmly. Clone size, where shown, is once, few, many, or a class for clones that have expanded.

>TRBD1|TRBV7-3|.|TRBJ1-1
TGTGCCAGCAGCGCGGGAGGGGACAGGGGGCTTGGCACTGAAGCTTTCTTT
CASSAGGDRGLGTEAFF
>.|TRBV5-4|few|TRBJ1-1
TGTGCCAGCAGCTTCGCAGGGGACACTGAAGCTTTCTTT
CASSFAGDTEAFF
>TRBD2|TRBV9|once|TRBJ2-1
TGTGCCAGCAGCGTAGTAGGTAGCGGGCGGTACAATGAGCAGTTCTTC
CASSVVGSGRYNEQFF
>.|TRBV4-1|.|TRBJ1-2
TGCGCCAGCAGCCAAGAGATAGGGGATGGCTACACCTTC
CASSQEIGDGYTF
>TRBD1|TRBV7-6|.|TRBJ1-5
TGTGCCAGCAGCCTGACAGGGGCCCATCAGCCCCAGCATTTT
CASSLTGAHQPQHF
>TRBD1|TRBV5-4|.|TRBJ2-1
TGTGCCAGCAGCTTTAGACAGGGCCAGTCGCACAATGAGCAGTTCTTC
CASSFRQGQSHNEQFF
>.|TRBV7-9|.|TRBJ2-5
TGTGCCAGCAGCTTTCGGGGAGAGGAGACCCAGTACTTC
CASSFRGEETQYF
>.|TRBV6-5|.|TRBJ1-2
TGTGCCTGTCTCTCCCAGTATGGCTACACCTTC
CACLSQYGYTF
>TRBD1|TRBV18|.|TRBJ2-7
TGTGCCAGCTCACCTCGCCAGGGGGACGAGCAGTACTTC
CASSPRQGDEQYF
>.|TRBV30|.|TRBJ2-5
TGTGCCTGGGGGACTGGAGAGACCCAGTACTTC
CAWGTGETQYF
>.|TRBV7-8|.|TRBJ1-2
TGTGCCAGCAGCTTAGCGGGAGGGGGCTACACCTTC
CASSLAGGGYTF
>TRBD1|TRBV29-1|.|TRBJ1-2
TGCAGCGTCCCGAACCCGGACAGGGGGGACGGCTACACCTTC
CSVPNPDRGDGYTF
>.|TRBV13|.|TRBJ1-6
TGTGCCAGCAGCCCCTGGAGGGAGGAGGGATATAATTCACCCCTCCACTTT
CASSPWREEGYNSPLHF
>.|TRBV30|.|TRBJ1-2
TGTGCCTGGATGGCGACCCCGGGGGGCTATGGCTACACCTTC
CAWMATPGGYGYTF
>.|TRBV18|once|TRBJ2-7
TGTGCCAGCTCACCACCTAGCGGTGGGGCCTCCTACGAGCAGTACTTC
CASSPPSGGASYEQYF